This T cell receptor beta chain is drawn from a study of cytomegalovirus exposure and HLA in healthy donors. Findings of the study overall: The authors later found HLA-associated TCR beta chains more clonally expanded than equally common others. One variant, a missense change in DCLRE1C, was linked in a later analysis to TCR beta V- and J-gene trimming.

Both 60 Vbeta primers and 13 Jbeta primers went into the PCR. The assay was immunoSEQ multiplex PCR, and TCRdb's table has in-frame clones only and misses some. The repertoire holds 95,000 to 100,000 clones, with about 80% as singletons. Regarding this clone: Its specificity is unknown. At the DNA level, this CDR3 is encoded by other sequences in the same sample as well.

This CDR3 is built from 15 residues. From germline, CDR1 is MNHEY and CDR2 SMNVEV (reference sequence). The ends were cut back, 5 bases at V and 1 base at J, with 14 bases in the middle. This TCR was recovered from a man between 40 and 49 years old in good health and CMV-seronegative. Sequenced sample: PBMCs. The V gene is TRBV27, the J gene TRBJ1-1; maybe TRBD1 (6 bases). The CDR3 region is CASSTTSTGNTEAFF. The CDR3 DNA sequence: TGTGCCAGCAGTACTACCTCGACAGGGAACACTGAAGCTTTCTTT.